Each of the 3 T cell receptor beta chains below was sequenced from the same sample in a study of T cell responses to AZD1222 COVID-19 vaccine. Profiling relied on immunoSEQ multiplex PCR, and the TCRdb table lists in-frame clones only, not all of them. The data show tens of thousands of clones, around 90% seen once. Sequences were derived from peripheral blood, sampled on day 0 of AZD1222 vaccination. Receptors originate from an adult in good health.

V and J are TRBV4-1 and TRBJ2-5, with 7 nucleotides matching TRBD2. Unmatched junction bases numbered 7, after V lost 2 bases and J lost 1 base. Per the germline V gene, CDR1 is MGHRA and CDR2 is YSYEKL. CDR3 size: 16 residues. The CDR3 here is CASSQNPSGVQETQYF. The CDR3 nucleotides read TGCGCCAGCAGCCAAAATCCGAGCGGGGTCCAAGAGACCCAGTACTTC.

The chain recombines TRBV6-5 with TRBJ1-5; D is possibly TRBD1 (5 bases). Trimming took 2 bases from V and 2 from J, leaving 7 bases between them. CDR3 length equals 14 residues. CDR1 is MNHEY, CDR2 SVGAGI, per germline. CDR3 region: CASSYGRGNQPQHF. The DNA for the CDR3 is TGTGCCAGCAGTTACGGCAGGGGCAATCAGCCCCAGCATTTT.

The chain couples TRBV5-5 to TRBJ2-7, with TRBD1 matching over 9 bases. The CDR3 extends over 16 amino acids. V dropped 5 bases and J dropped 0; count of bases not matched to a gene: 9. Looked up from germline, CDR1 is SGHKS and CDR2 is YYEKEE (reference sequence). CDR3 sequence reads: CASRFEGQGTSYEQYF. The CDR3 DNA reads TGTGCCAGCAGATTTGAGGGACAGGGAACCTCCTACGAGCAGTACTTC.